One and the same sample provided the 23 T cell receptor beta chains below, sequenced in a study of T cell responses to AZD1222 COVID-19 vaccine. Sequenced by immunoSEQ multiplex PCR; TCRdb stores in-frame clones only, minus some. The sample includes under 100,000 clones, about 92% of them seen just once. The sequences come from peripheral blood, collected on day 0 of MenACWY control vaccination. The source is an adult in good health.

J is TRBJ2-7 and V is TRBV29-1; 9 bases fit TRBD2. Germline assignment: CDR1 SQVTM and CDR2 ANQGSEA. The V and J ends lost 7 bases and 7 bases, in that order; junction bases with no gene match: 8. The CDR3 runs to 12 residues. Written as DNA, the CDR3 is TGCAGCGGCGGGGGGGGCCTTGGGGAGCAGTACTTC. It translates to CSGGGGLGEQYF.

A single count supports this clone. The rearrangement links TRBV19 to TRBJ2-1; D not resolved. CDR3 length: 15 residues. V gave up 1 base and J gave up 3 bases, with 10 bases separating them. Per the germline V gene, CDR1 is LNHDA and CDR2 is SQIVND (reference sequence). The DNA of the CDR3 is TGTGCCAGTAGTATAGGTCTAAGTGGCTACAATGAGCAGTTCTTC. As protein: CASSIGLSGYNEQFF.

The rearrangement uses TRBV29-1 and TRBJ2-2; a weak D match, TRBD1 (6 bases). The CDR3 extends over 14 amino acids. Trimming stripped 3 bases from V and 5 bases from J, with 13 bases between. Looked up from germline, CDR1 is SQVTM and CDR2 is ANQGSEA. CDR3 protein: CSVEGQGRTGELFF. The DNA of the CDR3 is TGCAGCGTTGAGGGGCAGGGGCGGACCGGGGAGCTGTTTTTT.

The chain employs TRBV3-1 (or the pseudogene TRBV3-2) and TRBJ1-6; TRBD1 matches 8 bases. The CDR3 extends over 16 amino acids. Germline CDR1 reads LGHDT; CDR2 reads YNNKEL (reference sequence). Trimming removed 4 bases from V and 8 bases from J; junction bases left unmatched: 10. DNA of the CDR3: TGTGCCAGCAGCCCGGGACAGGTCGGCGGTGATTCACCCCTCCACTTT. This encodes CASSPGQVGGDSPLHF.

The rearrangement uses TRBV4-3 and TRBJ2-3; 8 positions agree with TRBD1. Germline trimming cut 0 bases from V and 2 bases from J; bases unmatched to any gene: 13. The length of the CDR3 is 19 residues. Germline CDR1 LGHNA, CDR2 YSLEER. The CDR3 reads CASSQDLPGGAGTTDTQYF. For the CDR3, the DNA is TGCGCCAGCAGCCAAGATCTGCCAGGGGGCGCAGGAACCACAGATACGCAGTATTTT.

In nucleotides, the CDR3 is TGTGCCAGCAGCCAAAGGGGTCGGATGGATTCACCCCTCCACTTT. Translating it yields CASSQRGRMDSPLHF. This sequence joins TRBV3-1 (or the pseudogene TRBV3-2) and TRBJ1-6, with a possible D match to TRBD1 (5 bases). Germline CDR1 is LGHDT and CDR2 is YNNKEL (reference sequence). This CDR3 is built from 15 residues. Trimming stripped 2 bases from V and 8 bases from J, with 13 bases between.

CDR3 sequence (DNA): TGCGCCAGCAGCCCGGGTGGGTCCCAAGAGACCCAGTACTTC. As protein: CASSPGGSQETQYF. The chain couples TRBV5-1 to TRBJ2-5, with D unclear. The germline V gene has CDR1 SGHRS and CDR2 YFSETQ. With 4 bases removed from V and 1 base from J, the gap between germline ends came to 11 bases. The CDR3 is 14 amino acids.

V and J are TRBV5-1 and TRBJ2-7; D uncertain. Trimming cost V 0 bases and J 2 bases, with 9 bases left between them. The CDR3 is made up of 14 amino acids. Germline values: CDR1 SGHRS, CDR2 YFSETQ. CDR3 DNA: TGCGCCAGCAGCTTGGTGGGAAAAACCTACGAGCAGTACTTC. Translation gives CASSLVGKTYEQYF.

The CDR3 is CASRTGGSNSPLHF. The CDR3 nucleotides are TGTGCCAGCAGGACAGGGGGCTCGAATTCACCCCTCCACTTT. The chain is built from TRBV6-5 and TRBJ1-6, with TRBD1 identical over 10 bases. CDR1 is MNHEY and CDR2 is SVGAGI in the germline V gene. The CDR3 covers 14 residues. J gave up 7 bases and V 6 bases, and 3 bases lay outside the gene matches.

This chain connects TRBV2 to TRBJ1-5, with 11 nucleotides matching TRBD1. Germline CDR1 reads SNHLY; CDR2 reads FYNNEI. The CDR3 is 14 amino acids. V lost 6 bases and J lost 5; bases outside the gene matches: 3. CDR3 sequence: CASRRDRGDQPQHF. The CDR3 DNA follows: TGTGCCAGCAGGCGGGACAGGGGGGATCAGCCCCAGCATTTT.

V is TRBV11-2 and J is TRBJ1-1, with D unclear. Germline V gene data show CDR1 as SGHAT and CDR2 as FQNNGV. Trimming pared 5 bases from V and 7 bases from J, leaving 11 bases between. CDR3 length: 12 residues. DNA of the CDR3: TGTGCCAGCAGCCACCTCGGCTTTGAAGCTTTCTTT. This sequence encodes CASSHLGFEAFF.

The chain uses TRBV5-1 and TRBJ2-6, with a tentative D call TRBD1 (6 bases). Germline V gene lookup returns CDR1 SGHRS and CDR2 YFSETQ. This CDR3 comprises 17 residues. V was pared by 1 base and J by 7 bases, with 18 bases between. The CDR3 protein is CASSLSVPLGGANVLTF. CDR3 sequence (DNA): TGCGCCAGCAGCTTGTCAGTGCCCCTAGGGGGAGCCAACGTCCTGACTTTC.

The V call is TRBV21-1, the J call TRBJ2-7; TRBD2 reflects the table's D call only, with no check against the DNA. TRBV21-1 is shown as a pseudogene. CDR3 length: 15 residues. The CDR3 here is CASSNLISGGHEQYF. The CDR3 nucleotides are TGTGCCAGCAGCAACTTAATTAGCGGGGGGCACGAGCAGTACTTC.

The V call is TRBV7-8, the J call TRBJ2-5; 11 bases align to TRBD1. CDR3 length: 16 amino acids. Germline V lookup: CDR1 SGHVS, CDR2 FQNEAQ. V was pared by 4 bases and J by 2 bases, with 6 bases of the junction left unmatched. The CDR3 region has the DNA TGTGCCAGCAGCTATCAGGGACAGGGGGGACAAGAGACCCAGTACTTC. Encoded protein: CASSYQGQGGQETQYF.

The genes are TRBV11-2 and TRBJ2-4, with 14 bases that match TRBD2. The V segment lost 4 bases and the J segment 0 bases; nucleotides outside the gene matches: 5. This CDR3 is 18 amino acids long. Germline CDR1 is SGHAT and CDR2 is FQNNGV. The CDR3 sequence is CASSSGLAGALAKNIQYF. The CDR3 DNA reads TGTGCCAGCAGCTCGGGACTAGCGGGAGCCCTAGCCAAAAACATTCAGTACTTC.

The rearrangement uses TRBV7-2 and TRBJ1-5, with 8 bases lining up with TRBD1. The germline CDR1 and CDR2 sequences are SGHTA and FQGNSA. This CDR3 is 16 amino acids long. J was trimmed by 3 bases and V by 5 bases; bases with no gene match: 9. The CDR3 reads CASSQTRTGNNQPQHF. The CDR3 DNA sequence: TGTGCCAGCAGCCAAACTAGGACAGGGAACAATCAGCCCCAGCATTTT.

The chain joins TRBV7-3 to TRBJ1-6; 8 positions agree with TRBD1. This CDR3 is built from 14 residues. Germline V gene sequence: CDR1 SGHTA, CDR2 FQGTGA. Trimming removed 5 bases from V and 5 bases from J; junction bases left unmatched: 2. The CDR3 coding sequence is TGTGCCAGCAGCCAGGGACAGGATAATTCACCCCTCCACTTT. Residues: CASSQGQDNSPLHF.

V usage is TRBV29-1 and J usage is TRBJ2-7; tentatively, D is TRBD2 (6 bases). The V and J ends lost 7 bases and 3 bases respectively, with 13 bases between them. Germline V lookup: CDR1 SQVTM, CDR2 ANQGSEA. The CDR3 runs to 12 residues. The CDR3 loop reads CSALGSGYEQYF. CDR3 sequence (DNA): TGCAGCGCCTTGGGTAGCGGCTACGAGCAGTACTTC.

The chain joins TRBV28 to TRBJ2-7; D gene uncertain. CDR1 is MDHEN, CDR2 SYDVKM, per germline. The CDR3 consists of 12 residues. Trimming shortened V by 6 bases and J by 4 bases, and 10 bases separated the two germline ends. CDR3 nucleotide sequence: TGTGCCAGCAGGGGCCAGAGGTACGAGCAGTACTTC. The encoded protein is CASRGQRYEQYF.

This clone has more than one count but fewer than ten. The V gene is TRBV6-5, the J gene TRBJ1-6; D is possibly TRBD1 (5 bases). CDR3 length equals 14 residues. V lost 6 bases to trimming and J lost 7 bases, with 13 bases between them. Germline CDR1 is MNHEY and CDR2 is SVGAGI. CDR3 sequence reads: CASRWDAPNSPLHF. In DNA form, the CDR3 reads TGTGCCAGCAGGTGGGACGCACCGAATTCACCCCTCCACTTT.

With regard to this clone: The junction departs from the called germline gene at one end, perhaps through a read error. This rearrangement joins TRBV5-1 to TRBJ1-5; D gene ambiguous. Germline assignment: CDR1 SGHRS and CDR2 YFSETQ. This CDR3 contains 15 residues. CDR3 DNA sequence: TGCGTCAGCAGCTTGGCAGGTTTTAGCAATCAGCCCCAGCATTTT. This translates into CVSSLAGFSNQPQHF.

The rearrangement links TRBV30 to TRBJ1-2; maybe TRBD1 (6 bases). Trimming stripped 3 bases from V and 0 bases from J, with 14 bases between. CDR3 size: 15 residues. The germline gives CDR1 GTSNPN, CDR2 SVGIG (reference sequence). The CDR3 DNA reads TGTGCCTGGAGGCCCCTCGACAGGCCTAACTATGGCTACACCTTC. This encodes CAWRPLDRPNYGYTF.

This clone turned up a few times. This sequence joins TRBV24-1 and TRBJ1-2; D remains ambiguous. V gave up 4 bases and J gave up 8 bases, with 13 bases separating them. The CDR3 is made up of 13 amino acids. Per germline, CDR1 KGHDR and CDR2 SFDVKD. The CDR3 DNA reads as TGTGCCACCAGTGAGAACTCGGGCAGCGGCTACACCTTC. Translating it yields CATSENSGSGYTF.